The present entry profiles one TCR beta chain with its context. Its antigen target is currently unknown. No much larger clone is present one base from it, and per-base qualities are unavailable. The sample is drawn from a study of naive and memory T cell subsets (dated by TCRdb to 2016 to 2017). Background on the whole study: An open-source, UMI-based TCR alpha and beta sequencing pipeline was applied to sorted naive and memory peripheral blood T cell subsets. The results of the functional CMV T cell responses matched the IgG serology results in every case. RNA was DNase-treated and reverse transcribed with TCR constant-region primers, mostly using SuperScript III.

TCR alpha and beta chain libraries were amplified separately from the second PCR step onward. CMV status of each donor was established by measuring IFNgamma production from CD4+ T cells after fresh PBMCs were stimulated overnight with CMV viral lysate. Using Miltenyi beads, CD4 T cells were first positively selected, and CD8 T cells were then positively selected from the CD4-negative fraction. Cells were stained for CD3, CD4, CD8, CD45RA, CD27 and a live/dead dye and were sorted on a BD Aria II into four subsets based on CD45RA and CD27. Blood was obtained from three healthy volunteers, and the blood from each volunteer was fractionated into CD4 and CD8 T cells and subsequently into four differentiation subsets. About 0.13 L of peripheral blood was collected from each donor, and PBMC were isolated by Ficoll-Paque PLUS density-gradient centrifugation. The sorted cells were lysed in RLT buffer, after which RNA was extracted using a Qiagen RNeasy kit and kept at -80 degrees C.

Library preparation used UMI-ligation and nested PCR. To cover both TRBC1 and TRBC2, the beta constant-region primer consisted of an equimolar mix of two oligonucleotides. A single-stranded oligonucleotide containing the SP2 primer and a 12-nucleotide UMI was joined to the 3' end of the cDNA by T4 RNA ligase 1. Four rounds of PCR, combining the SP2 primer with nested alpha and beta constant-region primers, were used to amplify the ligated cDNA. Incubation of the ligation reaction lasted roughly 20-25 hours at 16 degrees C. To avoid over-amplification, PCR2 was usually performed as a SYBR Green qPCR and halted once a predetermined threshold was reached. Agencourt AMPure XP magnetic beads were used for all purifications after the first. Library amounts were measured by Qubit and library quality was assessed on a TapeStation, where the main peak was expected at around 650 bp. Pooled libraries were sequenced on an Illumina MiSeq using v2 2x251 paired-end kits, and typically roughly 0.85-2.3 million reads were obtained per sample. Each sample was pooled at 4 nM, and about 4.5-7% PhiX was included to help cluster recognition. In the paper's pipeline: FASTQ reads processed by Demultiplexor were assigned V and J genes by Decombinator through tag matching that tolerated a single base-pair mismatch. Collapsinator used UMIs to correct both sequencing errors and frequency errors arising from PCR heterogeneity. TCRs were translated and CDR3s were extracted from the conserved cysteine to the FGXG phenylalanine by CDR3Translator, with non-productive sequences being flagged. Gini, Shannon entropy and inverse Simpson indices were calculated on repertoires subsampled to equal numbers of UMI-defined TCRs. Clonotype abundance distributions were fitted to a power law by maximum likelihood within the linear range. On one naive CD8 sample, the pipeline and MIGEC gave similar UMI counts, unique TCR numbers and clonal distributions. The repertoires were searched for roughly 7,900 CMV-associated CDR3 sequences that had been compiled from VDJdb and a published dataset. The public reads were reanalyzed by TCRdb: fastp trimming at Q25, MiXCR alignment, in-frame beta chains only. Every entry covers one CDR3 protein and lists the most common genes and DNA from its rows. The V and J calls, along with clone size, are taken from TCRdb and not from the paper's own processing. Present in this sample are tens of thousands of distinct CDR3 sequences, over 7% of which were seen just once. 1.6% of the sample is in the top ten clones.

CDR1 LGHNA and CDR2 YNFKEQ are derived from the germline V gene. The V end loses 4 bases and the J end loses 8 bases, and a stretch of 11 bases separates them. CDR3 length: 13 amino acids, cysteine to phenylalanine. Just CDR3 DNA is preserved here, 39 bases in frame from base 1. General findings and caveats noted by the study authors: TCR abundance followed a power law with an exponent that was different for naive and memory subsets but consistent across the three individuals. Once error correction was done, more than 95% of naive TCR sequences showed up just once, which made the naive abundance distributions much steeper than those of the memory subsets. The repertoire findings for the naive and memory subsets could not be validated against a ground truth, as none was available. RNA-based TCR counts may be influenced by expression changes linked to T cell activation and differentiation. In both CD4 and CD8 cells, a rise in Gini index and a fall in Shannon and inverse Simpson diversity were observed from naive through CM, EM and EMRA. Each clonotype was defined as a single alpha or beta chain sequence rather than as a paired alpha/beta receptor.

The sequence came from a human donor in good health. Input material: central memory CD4+ T cells from blood. This specimen's cell subset or site label, interpreted: central memory, CD45RA- CD27+. The chain links TRBV4-2 with TRBJ1-4; the D gene assignment is ambiguous. DNA sequence: TGTGCCAGCAGCCCAGAAGTGAGCGAAAAACTGTTTTTT. Translated, this gives CASSPEVSEKLFF.